The TCR beta chain under discussion was sequenced for a study of cytomegalovirus exposure and HLA in healthy donors. Study results and caveats: Later on, a genetic analysis was performed. It linked a missense variant in DCLRE1C with V- and J-gene trimming of TCR beta. Most TCR sequences were rare, but some public TCRs occurred in many donors.

Primers for the PCR totalled 60 Vbeta and 13 Jbeta. Clones were read by immunoSEQ multiplex PCR, and TCRdb kept only the in-frame ones, dropping some. This table holds around 200,000 clones, 60% to 80% found once. As for this clone: Its target is unknown.

Germline V gene data show CDR1 as MGHRA and CDR2 as YSYEKL. V lost 0 bases and J lost 2; bases outside the gene matches: 5. The CDR3 contains 16 residues. The chain is built from TRBV4-1 and TRBJ2-7; 9 bases line up with TRBD2. The sequenced sample was PBMCs. The TCR sequence derives from a woman in her thirties in good health and CMV-seropositive. The CDR3 bases are TGCGCCAGCAGCCAAGACCTGGGACTAGCCACCTACGAGCAGTACTTC. It is translated as CASSQDLGLATYEQYF.